The 21 T cell receptor beta chains below come from one sample, sequenced in a study of shared clonotypes between healthy human individuals. Sequenced by immunoSEQ multiplex PCR; TCRdb stores in-frame clones only, minus some. This repertoire shows millions of clones, 80% to 95% found once; its top ten account for under 0.45%. Input material: naive CD4+ T cells from PBMCs. Subset in this sample: CD45RA+ positively selected. The origin of the receptors is a man younger than 30 in good health. Some clones in this sample may be carry-over from other donors' samples.

The chain uses TRBV4-1 and TRBJ2-2, with D unresolved. The CDR3 has 16 amino acids. Trimming pared 0 bases from V and 0 bases from J, leaving 8 bases between. The germline gives CDR1 MGHRA, CDR2 YSYEKL. The CDR3 region is CASSQEVRSNTGELFF. The CDR3 region has the DNA TGCGCCAGCAGCCAAGAGGTACGTTCGAACACCGGGGAGCTGTTTTTT.

This clone was detected only once. The chain recombines TRBV5-1 with TRBJ2-7, with D unclear. The V and J ends lost 7 bases and 0 bases respectively, with 11 bases between them. Germline V gene data show CDR1 as SGHRS and CDR2 as YFSETQ. The CDR3 is made up of 13 amino acids. The CDR3 protein is CASAYGRSYEQYF. CDR3 nucleotide sequence: TGCGCCAGCGCGTACGGGCGCTCCTACGAGCAGTACTTC.

V gene TRBV15 combines with J gene TRBJ1-3; no reliable D call. This CDR3 has 15 residues. Trimming took 1 base from V and 0 from J, leaving 7 bases between them. Germline V gene sequence: CDR1 LNHNV, CDR2 YYDKDF (reference sequence). The CDR3 DNA reads TGTGCCACCAGCAGAGGGCGTCGCTCTGGAAACACCATATATTTT. As protein: CATSRGRRSGNTIYF.

V usage is TRBV30 and J usage is TRBJ1-1, with D unclear. From germline, CDR1 is GTSNPN and CDR2 SVGIG (reference sequence). V lost 2 bases and J lost 3, with 13 bases in between. The CDR3 sequence is 14 residues long. As DNA, the CDR3 is TGTGCCTGGAGTTCCTCTGGACCATACACTGAAGCTTTCTTT. Translating it yields CAWSSSGPYTEAFF.

The chain carries TRBV7-2 and TRBJ2-4; perhaps D is TRBD1 or TRBD2 (5 bases each). The CDR3 covers 17 residues. The germline V gene encodes CDR1 SGHTA and CDR2 FQGNSA. V lost 4 bases to trimming and J lost 0 bases, with 16 bases between them. CDR3 sequence: CASSYTRGAGAKNIQYF. CDR3 sequence (DNA): TGTGCCAGCAGCTATACTAGGGGAGCAGGAGCCAAAAACATTCAGTACTTC. The full variable domain, with the rest looked up from reference TRBV7-2 and TRBJ2-4, is GAGVSQSPSNKVTEKGKDVELRCDPISGHTALYWYRQSLGQGLEFLIYFQGNSAPDKSGLPSDRFSAERTGGSVSTLTIQRTQQEDSAVYLCASSYTRGAGAKNIQYFGAGTRLSVL.

The chain recombines TRBV4-1 with TRBJ2-5; possibly TRBD1 or TRBD2 for D (5 bases each). Germline V lookup: CDR1 MGHRA, CDR2 YSYEKL. Between the trimmed V and J ends, which lost 5 bases and 5 bases, there was a span of 21 bases. The CDR3 runs 16 residues. The CDR3 reads CASSRPGRERAETQYF. The CDR3 nucleotides read TGCGCCAGCAGCAGACCGGGACGAGAGAGGGCTGAGACCCAGTACTTC.

The gene calls are TRBV7-2 and TRBJ2-1; maybe TRBD2 (6 bases). V was trimmed by 1 base and J by 7 bases, leaving 11 bases between them. Germline-derived CDR1 and CDR2 are SGHTA and FQGNSA. The CDR3 loop spans 14 amino acids. The DNA of the CDR3 is TGTGCCAGCAGCTTAGATGGGGGGAGGAATGAGCAGTTCTTC. This gives the protein CASSLDGGRNEQFF. Looking up the rest from reference TRBV7-2 and TRBJ2-1 gives the full variable domain: GAGVSQSPSNKVTEKGKDVELRCDPISGHTALYWYRQSLGQGLEFLIYFQGNSAPDKSGLPSDRFSAERTGGSVSTLTIQRTQQEDSAVYLCASSLDGGRNEQFFGPGTRLTVL.

Of note for this clone: Other DNA variants within this sample encode the same CDR3. J is TRBJ2-7 and V is TRBV28; 8 positions match TRBD1. Germline CDR1 reads MDHEN; CDR2 reads SYDVKM. The V segment lost 7 bases and the J segment 3 bases; nucleotides outside the gene matches: 5. This CDR3 has 13 residues. DNA for the CDR3: TGTGCCAGCAAGACAGGGGATAGCTACGAGCAGTACTTC. It yields the protein CASKTGDSYEQYF.

The V gene is TRBV2, the J gene TRBJ1-2; D not certain. The V end was cut by 6 bases, the J end by 5 bases, with 16 bases between. The germline CDR1 and CDR2 sequences are SNHLY and FYNNEI. The CDR3 length is 14 residues. Here the CDR3 reads CASRAAGVGYGYTF. As DNA, the CDR3 is TGTGCCAGCAGGGCCGCCGGGGTGGGGTATGGCTACACCTTC.

The chain joins TRBV5-1 to TRBJ1-1; 7 nucleotides match TRBD1. The germline CDR1 and CDR2 sequences are SGHRS and YFSETQ. The junction had 15 bases not matched to a gene; V was cut back by 1 base and J by 0 bases. The CDR3 runs to 19 residues. The DNA for the CDR3 is TGCGCCAGCAGCTTGAGATCGGGCGGCAGGGGGATACTGAACACTGAAGCTTTCTTT. It specifies CASSLRSGGRGILNTEAFF.

The chain has TRBV27 and TRBJ2-1, with D possibly matching TRBD2 (6 bases). CDR1 MNHEY and CDR2 SMNVEV come from the germline V gene (reference sequence). The V and J ends lost 6 bases and 9 bases respectively, with 21 bases between them. The CDR3 has 15 residues. The CDR3 region is CASSFLSGSWSEQFF. In nucleotides, the CDR3 is TGTGCCAGCAGCTTTCTAAGCGGGTCTTGGAGTGAGCAGTTCTTC.

Comments on this clone: The same CDR3 is also encoded by other DNA sequences in this sample. J is TRBJ2-3 and V is TRBV5-1, with 8 bases aligning to TRBD1. The CDR3 consists of 14 residues. After removal of 4 bases from V and 4 bases from J, the junction contained 5 bases not matched to a gene. Germline-derived CDR1 and CDR2 are SGHRS and YFSETQ. CDR3 residues: CASSPGQGSDTQYF. The DNA for the CDR3 is TGCGCCAGCAGCCCAGGACAGGGATCAGATACGCAGTATTTT.

The sample holds one count of this clone. The J gene is TRBJ2-2, the V gene TRBV2; TRBD2 matches at 9 bases. Germline-derived CDR1 and CDR2 are SNHLY and FYNNEI. Unmatched junction bases numbered 5, after V lost 6 bases and J lost 3 bases. This CDR3 spans 15 amino acids. CDR3 region: CASRIAGVYTGELFF. The CDR3 DNA reads TGTGCCAGCAGGATAGCGGGAGTGTACACCGGGGAGCTGTTTTTT.

The chain joins TRBV7-6 to TRBJ2-7, with 11 bases that match TRBD2. Germline-derived CDR1 and CDR2 are SGHVS and FNYEAQ. The length of the CDR3 is 16 residues. V gave up 4 bases and J gave up 7 bases; unmatched junction bases: 12. The DNA of the CDR3 is TGTGCCAGCAGCTCAATCCCACTAGCGGGAGCGGGAGAGCAGTACTTC. It encodes CASSSIPLAGAGEQYF.

The gene calls are TRBV30 and TRBJ2-7; D perhaps matches TRBD1 (5 bases). The ends were cut back, 4 bases at V and 0 bases at J, with 10 bases in the middle. Germline loops: CDR1 GTSNPN, CDR2 SVGIG (reference sequence). There are 13 residues in the CDR3. CDR3 bases: TGTGCCTGGAATGACAGCCTCTCCTACGAGCAGTACTTC. The encoded protein is CAWNDSLSYEQYF. Based on the CDR3 plus reference TRBV30 and TRBJ2-7, the full variable domain is SQTIHQWPATLVQPVGSPLSLECTVEGTSNPNLYWYRQAAGRGLQLLFYSVGIGQISSEVPQNLSASRPQDRQFILSSKKLLLSDSGFYLCAWNDSLSYEQYFGPGTRLTVT.

The rearrangement links TRBV4-2 to TRBJ2-3; a weak D match, TRBD2 (5 bases). V shed 0 bases and J shed 6 bases, with 19 bases lying between them. This CDR3 contains 17 residues. Germline V gives CDR1 LGHNA, CDR2 YNFKEQ. CDR3 residues: CASSQDLMGVGGDTQYF. For the CDR3, the DNA is TGTGCCAGCAGCCAAGATCTTATGGGAGTCGGTGGGGATACGCAGTATTTT.

The chain couples TRBV7-9 to TRBJ1-3; the match to TRBD1 covers 8 bases. The CDR3 extends over 14 amino acids. CDR1 and CDR2 (germline): SEHNR, FQNEAQ (reference sequence). Trimming cost V 4 bases and J 7 bases; bases outside gene matches: 6. CDR3 residues: CASSSWTGMNTIYF. The CDR3 DNA reads TGTGCCAGCAGCTCATGGACAGGGATGAACACCATATATTTT.

This clone was recorded only once. V is TRBV19 and J is TRBJ2-5; D may match TRBD1 or TRBD2 (5 bases each). The V gene's germline CDR1 is LNHDA and CDR2 SQIVND (reference sequence). This CDR3 has 13 residues. V lost 6 bases to trimming and J lost 5 bases, with 13 bases between them. The CDR3 reads CASSGTFRETQYF. In DNA form, the CDR3 reads TGTGCCAGTAGCGGGACCTTTCGGGAGACCCAGTACTTC. The full variable domain, its missing parts supplied by reference TRBV19 and TRBJ2-5, is DGGITQSPKYLFRKEGQNVTLSCEQNLNHDAMYWYRQDPGQGLRLIYYSQIVNDFQKGDIAEGYSVSREKKESFPLTVTSAQKNPTAFYLCASSGTFRETQYFGPGTRLLVL.

The gene calls are TRBV7-3 and TRBJ2-1; D possibly uses TRBD1 or TRBD2 (5 bases each). In germline, CDR1 is SGHTA, CDR2 FQGTGA. The CDR3 has 11 residues. Trimming cost V 7 bases and J 13 bases, with 14 bases left between them. The CDR3 nucleotides read TGTGCCAGCACGACGGGGACCGTCCAGTTCTTC. It codes for CASTTGTVQFF.

The chain combines TRBV11-2 with TRBJ1-4; no firm D call. CDR3 length equals 16 residues. CDR1 SGHAT and CDR2 FQNNGV come from the germline V gene. Trimming stripped 7 bases from V and 2 bases from J, with 17 bases between. CDR3 residues: CASTPFRWETNEKLFF. CDR3 in DNA: TGTGCCAGCACCCCATTCCGGTGGGAGACTAATGAAAAACTGTTTTTT.

This chain links TRBV7-2 with TRBJ1-1; D remains ambiguous. The CDR3 totals 15 residues. Trimming shortened V by 6 bases and J by 3 bases, and 17 bases separated the two germline ends. Germline V CDR1 and CDR2: SGHTA, FQGNSA. The CDR3 reads CASRIRARSYTEAFF. For the CDR3, the DNA is TGTGCCAGCAGGATCCGGGCAAGAAGTTACACTGAAGCTTTCTTT.